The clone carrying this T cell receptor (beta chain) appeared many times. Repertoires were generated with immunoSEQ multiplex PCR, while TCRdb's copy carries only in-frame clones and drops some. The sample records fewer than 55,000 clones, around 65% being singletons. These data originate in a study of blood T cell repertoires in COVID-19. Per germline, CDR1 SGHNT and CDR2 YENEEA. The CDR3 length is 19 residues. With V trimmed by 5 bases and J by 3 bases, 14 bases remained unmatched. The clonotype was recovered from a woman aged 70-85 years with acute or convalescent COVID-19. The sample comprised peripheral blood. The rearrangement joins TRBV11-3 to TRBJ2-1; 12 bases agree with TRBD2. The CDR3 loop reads CASSRGWLAGGLDYNEQFF. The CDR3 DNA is TGTGCCAGCAGCCGAGGCTGGCTAGCGGGAGGGCTGGACTACAATGAGCAGTTCTTC. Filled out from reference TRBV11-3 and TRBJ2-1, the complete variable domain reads EAGVVQSPRYKIIEKKQPVAFWCNPISGHNTLYWYLQNLGQGPELLIRYENEEAVDDSQLPKDRFSAERLKGVDSTLKIQPAELGDSAVYLCASSRGWLAGGLDYNEQFFGPGTRLTVL.